Listed below are T cell receptor beta chains from one sample, sequenced in a study of blood T cell repertoires in COVID-19. The method was immunoSEQ multiplex PCR; TCRdb's version includes in-frame clones alone and lacks a portion of them. The table includes approximately 300,000 clones, almost 90% detected once. The specimen sequenced was peripheral blood. These receptors originate from a woman aged 40-49 years with COVID-19, enrolled during active disease. CDR3s include the opening cysteine and the closing phenylalanine or tryptophan. A D gene is named only where the DNA matches it firmly. Clone size appears in some rows only: once, few, many, or a class for an expanded clone.

clone_size	v_call	j_call	d_call	cdr3_aa	cdr3_nt
.	TRBV6-5	TRBJ1-2	.	CASSPSFSGYTF	TGTGCCAGCAGTCCCTCCTTTAGTGGCTACACCTTC
.	TRBV28	TRBJ1-6	.	CASSSPLGAQGGGAYNSPLHF	TGTGCCAGCAGTTCTCCCTTGGGTGCACAGGGTGGCGGCGCCTATAATTCACCCCTCCACTTT
.	TRBV29-1	TRBJ2-7	.	CSVGGGTSYEQYF	TGCAGCGTTGGAGGCGGGACCTCCTACGAGCAGTACTTC
.	TRBV5-1	TRBJ1-5	TRBD1	CASSLTGDPQPQHF	TGCGCCAGCAGCTTGACAGGGGATCCTCAGCCCCAGCATTTT
.	TRBV4-3	TRBJ1-4	.	CASSRMGADEKLFF	TGCGCCAGCAGCCGTATGGGGGCGGATGAAAAACTGTTTTTT
.	TRBV5-6	TRBJ1-4	TRBD1	CASSIDRETNEKLFF	TGTGCCAGCAGCATAGACAGGGAAACTAATGAAAAACTGTTTTTT
once	TRBV9	TRBJ1-2	TRBD1	CASSAQGRLNYGYTF	TGTGCCAGCAGCGCACAGGGGCGCCTCAACTATGGCTACACCTTC
.	TRBV7-9	TRBJ2-1	TRBD2	CASSGGGAFF	TGTGCCAGCTCCGGCGGGGGGGCCTTCTTC
.	TRBV28	TRBJ1-2	.	CASSSTDRPGYTF	TGTGCCAGCAGTTCAACCGACAGGCCCGGCTACACCTTC
.	TRBV28	TRBJ1-1	.	CASSLIAYRNTEAFF	TGTGCCAGCAGCCTTATTGCTTACAGGAACACTGAAGCTTTCTTT
.	TRBV4-3	TRBJ1-4	TRBD1	CASSRVQGASNEKLFF	TGCGCCAGCAGCCGGGTACAGGGGGCTAGTAATGAAAAACTGTTTTTT
.	TRBV27	TRBJ1-2	TRBD1	CASSSDRVWGYTF	TGTGCCAGCAGTTCGGACAGGGTTTGGGGCTACACCTTC
once	TRBV25-1	TRBJ2-1	TRBD1	CASSEWGTGRNEQFF	TGTGCCAGCAGTGAATGGGGGACAGGGAGGAATGAGCAGTTCTTC
few	TRBV4-1	TRBJ1-2	.	CASSQDNRVGDGYTF	TGCGCCAGCAGCCAAGATAATCGGGTCGGTGATGGCTACACCTTC
.	TRBV5-1	TRBJ2-1	TRBD2	CASSPTSGANNGQFF	TGCGCCAGCAGCCCGACTAGCGGGGCCAACAATGGGCAGTTCTTC
.	TRBV28	TRBJ1-2	.	CASGELGYTF	TGTGCCAGCGGAGAACTGGGCTACACCTTC
.	TRBV6-5	TRBJ2-7	TRBD2	CASSYTQGGGEQYF	TGTGCCAGCAGTTACACCCAAGGCGGGGGGGAGCAGTACTTC
.	TRBV12-3/TRBV12-4	TRBJ1-5	.	CASSWERNQPQHF	TGTGCCAGCAGCTGGGAGCGAAATCAGCCCCAGCATTTT
once	TRBV7-9	TRBJ2-5	TRBD2	CASSLTSGRAPETQYF	TGTGCCAGCAGCTTAACTAGCGGGAGGGCCCCGGAGACCCAGTACTTC
.	TRBV1	TRBJ2-1	.	CTSSQDLRGSEQFF	TGCACCAGCAGCCAAGATTTGAGGGGGAGTGAGCAGTTCTTC
.	TRBV7-8	TRBJ2-2	TRBD1	CASSLTGAGELFF	TGTGCCAGCAGCCTTACAGGGGCCGGGGAGCTGTTTTTT
once	TRBV5-1	TRBJ1-4	.	CASSVKGNEKLFF	TGCGCCAGCAGCGTGAAGGGGAATGAAAAACTGTTTTTT
.	TRBV28	TRBJ2-7	.	CASSRWGGAYEQYF	TGTGCCAGCAGCCGCTGGGGGGGCGCCTACGAGCAGTACTTC
.	TRBV6-6	TRBJ1-3	TRBD1	CASSQGQSSGNTIYF	TGTGCCAGCAGTCAGGGACAGAGCTCTGGAAACACCATATATTTT